The 26 T cell receptor beta chains below were found in one sample sequenced in a study of neurological immune-mediated disorders (dated by TCRdb to about 2019). Library preparation employed 5' RACE. The sequencer was an Illumina HiSeq 2500. Through fastp at Q25 and MiXCR, TCRdb rebuilt clones from the public reads, retaining in-frame beta chains. Every distinct CDR3 protein forms one entry, paired with its most common genes and DNA. The sample records roughly 48,000 distinct CDR3 sequences, about 23% of which are singletons. The ten most abundant clones make up 20% to 25% of the sample. The sequencing input was PBMCs. Every receptor here comes from a woman aged 65 to 85 in good health.

Ten or more counts support this clonotype. V and J are TRBV12-3 or TRBV12-4 and TRBJ2-5, with D hard to call. Trimming shortened V by 6 bases and J by 0 bases, and 5 bases separated the two germline ends. The CDR3 sequence is 12 residues long. CDR3 in amino acids: CASRGNQETQYF. The CDR3 DNA reads TGTGCCAGCAGGGGCAACCAAGAGACCCAGTACTTC.

This chain links TRBV5-1 with TRBJ1-2; D is possibly TRBD1 (6 bases). Per germline, CDR1 SGHRS and CDR2 YFSETQ. The CDR3 runs 14 residues. Trimming pared 1 base from V and 4 bases from J, leaving 11 bases between. CDR3 region: CASSLSGAVYGYTF. CDR3 DNA: TGCGCCAGCAGCTTGTCAGGGGCTGTCTATGGCTACACCTTC.

A note on this clonotype: The junction shows a germline mismatch at one end, possibly a read error. V gene TRBV5-1 combines with J gene TRBJ2-1; the match to TRBD1 covers 8 bases. This CDR3 spans 17 amino acids. Germline V gene sequence: CDR1 SGHRS, CDR2 YFSETQ. The CDR3 region has the DNA TGCGCCAGCAGCCCGCCGGCAACAGGGGGTGGCTACAATGATCAGTTCTTC. Its translation is CASSPPATGGGYNDQFF.

Many counts were recorded for this clonotype. The chain joins TRBV5-1 to TRBJ2-3; tentative D call: TRBD2 (6 bases). The germline V gene has CDR1 SGHRS and CDR2 YFSETQ. The CDR3 length is 19 residues. V lost 3 bases and J lost 2, with 25 bases in between. This CDR3 is CASSSSLDSPGLSTDTQYF. The CDR3 DNA sequence: TGCGCCAGCAGCTCCAGCCTCGACAGCCCGGGACTCTCCACAGATACGCAGTATTTT.

This clonotype was seen at least ten times. The genes are TRBV29-1 and TRBJ2-1, with 10 bases lining up with TRBD2. The ends lost 5 bases at V and 4 bases at J; junction bases unmatched: 8. CDR3 size: 15 residues. Per germline, CDR1 SQVTM and CDR2 ANQGSEA. The CDR3 sequence is CSVTVGLAVYNEQFF. Written as DNA, the CDR3 is TGCAGCGTTACCGTCGGACTAGCGGTATACAATGAGCAGTTCTTC.

This clonotype was seen a few times. This chain links TRBV18 with TRBJ2-1; possible D gene TRBD1, 5 bases. Germline-derived CDR1 and CDR2 are KGHSH and LQKENI. Between the trimmed V and J ends, which lost 3 bases and 5 bases, there was a span of 17 bases. This CDR3 is built from 16 residues. The CDR3 is CASSPGSGYWDNEQFF. CDR3 sequence (DNA): TGTGCCAGCTCACCTGGCTCAGGGTATTGGGACAATGAGCAGTTCTTC.

The chain couples TRBV5-4 to TRBJ2-6; the D is unclear. The CDR3 contains 18 residues. Germline assignment: CDR1 SGHNT and CDR2 YYREEE (reference sequence). Trimming shortened V by 0 bases and J by 0 bases, and 13 bases separated the two germline ends. This CDR3 reads CASSLGLGTPSGANVLTF. For the CDR3, the DNA is TGTGCCAGCAGCTTGGGGCTAGGAACACCCTCTGGGGCCAACGTCCTGACTTTC.

Details on this clonotype: The junction shows a germline mismatch at one end, possibly a read error. This sequence joins TRBV30 and TRBJ1-2; D unclear. Germline values: CDR1 GTSNPN, CDR2 SVGIG (reference sequence). The CDR3 has 11 residues. The CDR3 loop reads CACSVTGSYTF. For the CDR3, the DNA is TGTGCCTGTAGTGTCACTGGAAGCTACACCTTC.

The chain joins TRBV5-1 to TRBJ2-7; a possible D gene is TRBD1 (5 bases). Trimming took off 1 base at V and 3 bases at J, with 5 bases between the two ends. Germline V gives CDR1 SGHRS, CDR2 YFSETQ. There are 12 residues in the CDR3. For the CDR3, the DNA is TGCGCCAGCAGCTTGAGGGGCTACGAGCAGTACTTC. Translating it yields CASSLRGYEQYF.

Comment on this clonotype: At one end the junction does not follow the germline gene, possibly because of a read error. The J gene is TRBJ2-7, the V gene TRBV20-1; TRBD2 aligns across 7 bases. This CDR3 spans 14 amino acids. Germline CDR1 reads DFQATT; CDR2 reads SNEGSKA (reference sequence). DNA of the CDR3: TGCAGTGCTGGAGAGCGGGGCCTTTCCTACGAGCAGTACTTC. Encoded protein: CSAGERGLSYEQYF.

This clonotype came up many times. The V gene is TRBV3-1, the J gene TRBJ2-7, with D perhaps being TRBD1 or TRBD2 (5 bases each). The germline gives CDR1 LGHDT, CDR2 YNNKEL (reference sequence). This CDR3 is built from 17 residues. V gave up 4 bases and J gave up 0 bases, with 19 bases separating them. Here the CDR3 DNA reads TGTGCCAGCAGCCCTTGGCCCCAGGGACGCATCTCCTACGAGCAGTACTTC. This encodes CASSPWPQGRISYEQYF.

This clonotype came up a few times. This sequence joins TRBV3-1 and TRBJ2-2; TRBD1 matches at 9 bases. This CDR3 contains 16 residues. From germline, CDR1 is LGHDT and CDR2 YNNKEL (reference sequence). V lost 1 base and J lost 3; bases outside the gene matches: 3. The DNA of the CDR3 is TGTGCCAGCAGCCAAGCCGACAGGGGGGACACCGGGGAGCTGTTTTTT. This gives the protein CASSQADRGDTGELFF.

The sample holds many counts of this clonotype. This chain joins TRBV7-2 and TRBJ1-6, with a weak D call TRBD1 (5 bases). The CDR3 totals 13 residues. The germline V gene has CDR1 SGHTA and CDR2 FQGNSA. V lost 7 bases and J lost 9, with 13 bases in between. CDR3 loop: CASTIGGVSPLHF. In DNA, the CDR3 is TGTGCCAGCACCATTGGGGGGGTTTCACCCCTCCACTTT.

There are many counts of this clonotype. The CDR3 DNA is TGTGCCAGCAGTCCCCAAAATGGGGCCAATCAGCCCCAGCATTTT. This sequence encodes CASSPQNGANQPQHF. The chain has TRBV28 and TRBJ1-5, with D possibly being TRBD1 (5 bases). The CDR3 covers 15 residues. V was cut by 5 bases and J by 3 bases, with 14 bases left in between. The germline V gene has CDR1 MDHEN and CDR2 SYDVKM.

In this sample, this clonotype turned up many times. The rearrangement uses TRBV7-9 and TRBJ2-7; no firm D call. Germline V lookup: CDR1 SEHNR, CDR2 FQNEAQ (reference sequence). The CDR3 covers 12 residues. V dropped 3 bases and J dropped 0 bases, with 3 bases sitting between them. The CDR3 sequence is CASSFSSYEQYF. CDR3 DNA: TGTGCCAGCAGCTTCAGCTCCTACGAGCAGTACTTC.

This clonotype was recorded many times. The chain recombines TRBV21-1 with TRBJ2-4; TRBD2 is the table's D call and was not checked against the DNA. TRBV21-1 is a pseudogene locus. The CDR3 spans 19 residues. The CDR3 DNA reads as TGTGCCAGCAGCTCGCCGGGACTAGCGGGAGGGCCCGGGAAAAACATTCAGTACTTC. Translation gives CASSSPGLAGGPGKNIQYF.

Comments on this clonotype: Given a much more abundant clone one base away, this may be a read error. The chain has TRBV9 and TRBJ2-1; D is undetermined. In germline, CDR1 is SGDLS, CDR2 YYNGEE. CDR3 length: 13 amino acids. Trimming shortened V by 1 base and J by 10 bases, and 12 bases separated the two germline ends. CDR3 sequence (DNA): TGTGCCAGCAGCGTATATTGGAGTCGCGAGCAGTTCTTC. As protein: CASSVYWSREQFF.

Many counts were recorded for this clonotype. The chain couples TRBV5-1 to TRBJ2-5; TRBD1 or TRBD2 may be the D gene (6 bases each). CDR3 length: 14 amino acids. V was clipped by 4 bases and J by 5 bases, with 15 bases between them. Per germline, CDR1 SGHRS and CDR2 YFSETQ. In DNA, the CDR3 is TGCGCCAGCAGCGGGGGACAAGGGGGGGAGACCCAGTACTTC. Protein: CASSGGQGGETQYF.

This clonotype was seen at least ten times. V gene TRBV29-1 combines with J gene TRBJ2-5; no firm D call. The CDR3 spans 14 residues. Trimming removed 4 bases from V and 5 bases from J, with 17 bases in between. CDR1 and CDR2 (germline): SQVTM, ANQGSEA. This CDR3 reads CSVAVGSAQETQYF. The CDR3, as DNA: TGCAGCGTTGCGGTAGGGTCAGCCCAGGAGACCCAGTACTTC.

This clonotype came up many times. The chain combines TRBV5-1 with TRBJ2-5; 12 bases map to TRBD1. Germline CDR1 is SGHRS and CDR2 is YFSETQ. This CDR3 spans 15 amino acids. J lost 5 bases, V lost 4 bases, and 6 bases had no gene match. CDR3 protein: CASSVGTGGWETQYF. In nucleotides, the CDR3 is TGCGCCAGCAGCGTTGGGACAGGGGGCTGGGAGACCCAGTACTTC.

This clonotype has a count of ten or more. The chain employs TRBV5-1 and TRBJ2-7, with D perhaps matching TRBD2 (5 bases). Deletions cut 5 bases from V and 3 bases from J, with 6 bases between. The CDR3 extends over 11 amino acids. The germline CDR1 and CDR2 sequences are SGHRS and YFSETQ. The CDR3 protein is CASRAGYEQYF. CDR3 nucleotide sequence: TGCGCCAGCAGGGCGGGCTACGAGCAGTACTTC.

This clonotype was detected many times. The chain recombines TRBV5-1 with TRBJ2-1; TRBD2 aligns across 16 bases. The CDR3 has 20 residues. V shed 1 base and J 8 bases; nucleotides not matched to a gene: 15. Germline CDR1 SGHRS, CDR2 YFSETQ. CDR3 bases: TGCGCCAGCAGCTTGCGGTCGGGACTAGCGGGAGGGCCAGTTTGGTATGAGCAGTTCTTC. Its protein is CASSLRSGLAGGPVWYEQFF.

This clonotype was detected many times. The chain combines TRBV6-1 with TRBJ1-6, with 8 bases fitting TRBD1. V lost 7 bases and J lost 0; bases outside the gene matches: 8. CDR1 MNHNS and CDR2 SASEGT come from the germline V gene. CDR3 length equals 17 residues. The CDR3 sequence is CASTGRQGSSYNSPLHF. The DNA for the CDR3 is TGTGCCAGCACCGGACGACAGGGGAGCTCCTATAATTCACCCCTCCACTTT.

This clonotype was seen ten or more times. This chain links TRBV27 with TRBJ1-1; D is undetermined. The V gene lost 4 bases and the J gene lost 9 bases, with 18 bases spanning the gap. The CDR3 length is 14 residues. Germline lookup yields CDR1 MNHEY and CDR2 SMNVEV (reference sequence). As DNA, the CDR3 is TGTGCCAGCAGTTCGTTGCTGAGGGCGCCCCAAGCTTTCTTT. Amino acid sequence: CASSSLLRAPQAFF.

This clonotype was observed a handful of times. The V gene is TRBV18, the J gene TRBJ2-7; D is perhaps TRBD2 (6 bases). The V gene lost 0 bases and the J gene lost 7 bases, with 7 bases spanning the gap. Germline loops: CDR1 KGHSH, CDR2 LQKENI. The CDR3 is 12 residues long. The CDR3 DNA reads TGTGCCAGCTCACCACCTCGGGGGGAGCAGTACTTC. Translation: CASSPPRGEQYF.

This clonotype was counted many times. Here the CDR3 DNA reads TGTGCCTCTCAACAGGAAAGCCAAGAGACCCAGTACTTC. This sequence encodes CASQQESQETQYF. V and J are TRBV2 and TRBJ2-5, with a weak D call TRBD1 (5 bases). Looked up from germline, CDR1 is SNHLY and CDR2 is FYNNEI. V lost 11 bases and J lost 1, with 14 bases in between. The CDR3 sequence is 13 residues long.